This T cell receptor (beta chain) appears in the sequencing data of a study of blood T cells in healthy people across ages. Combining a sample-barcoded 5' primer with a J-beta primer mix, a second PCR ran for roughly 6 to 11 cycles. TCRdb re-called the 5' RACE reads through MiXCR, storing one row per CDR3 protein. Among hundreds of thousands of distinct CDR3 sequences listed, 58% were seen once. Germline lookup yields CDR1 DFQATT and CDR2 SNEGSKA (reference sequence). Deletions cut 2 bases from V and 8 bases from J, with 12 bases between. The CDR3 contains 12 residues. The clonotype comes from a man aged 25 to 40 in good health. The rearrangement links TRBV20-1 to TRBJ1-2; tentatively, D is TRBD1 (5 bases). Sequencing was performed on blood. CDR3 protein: CSARSVGGGYTF. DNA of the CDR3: TGCAGTGCTAGAAGCGTGGGGGGGGGCTACACCTTC.